These 32 T cell receptor beta chains were all obtained from the same sample, sequenced in a study of early T cells in non-severe SARS-CoV-2 infection. TCRdb processed the 5' RACE reads anew with MiXCR; each CDR3 protein has one entry. The table lists around 64,000 distinct CDR3 sequences, over 10% of them singletons, with more than 1.2% in the top ten. Sequencing used whole blood, obtained at baseline. The receptor set was obtained from an adult who was a healthcare worker with PCR-confirmed SARS-CoV-2 infection or an uninfected control (not recorded which).

V and J are TRBV20-1 and TRBJ2-7, with D perhaps assigned TRBD1 or TRBD2 (6 bases each). The V and J ends lost 2 bases and 7 bases respectively, with 9 bases between them. The germline gives CDR1 DFQATT, CDR2 SNEGSKA (reference sequence). The CDR3 runs 11 residues. CDR3 nucleotides: TGCAGTGCTAGAAGGGGGAGGGAGCAGTACTTC. Its protein product is CSARRGREQYF.

V usage is TRBV5-1 and J usage is TRBJ2-3; the match to TRBD2 covers 8 bases. The V gene end was trimmed by 2 bases and the J gene end by 4 bases; junction bases not matched to a gene: 6. This CDR3 has 15 residues. The germline V gene has CDR1 SGHRS and CDR2 YFSETQ. Here the CDR3 reads CASSLIAGRSDTQYF. CDR3 in DNA: TGCGCCAGCAGCTTAATAGCGGGGCGATCAGATACGCAGTATTTT.

This clonotype was recorded a few times. The chain recombines TRBV7-8 with TRBJ2-2, with 14 positions matching TRBD2. Germline V gives CDR1 SGHVS, CDR2 FQNEAQ. The CDR3 runs to 16 residues. With V trimmed by 5 bases and J by 7 bases, 6 bases remained unmatched. CDR3 sequence reads: CASSGTSGSVYGELFF. CDR3 DNA: TGTGCCAGCAGCGGGACTAGCGGGAGTGTATACGGGGAGCTGTTTTTT.

This clonotype was seen a few times. The chain recombines TRBV27 with TRBJ2-3; 7 nucleotides align to TRBD1. The trim removed 8 bases at V and 2 bases at J, leaving 7 bases unmatched. Looked up from germline, CDR1 is MNHEY and CDR2 is SMNVEV (reference sequence). This CDR3 contains 14 residues. The chain's CDR3 is CASGLGTATDTQYF. The DNA of the CDR3 is TGTGCCAGCGGCCTAGGGACAGCCACAGATACGCAGTATTTT.

At least ten counts were recorded for this clonotype. The chain couples TRBV10-3 to TRBJ2-7; 8 nucleotides line up with TRBD1. The V gene end was trimmed by 6 bases and the J gene end by 5 bases; junction bases not matched to a gene: 9. The CDR3 extends over 14 amino acids. Germline V CDR1 and CDR2: ENHRY, SYGVKD. The CDR3 sequence is CAISVAQGADEQYF. CDR3 coding DNA: TGTGCCATCAGCGTGGCGCAGGGGGCAGACGAGCAGTACTTC.

V is TRBV21-1 and J is TRBJ2-1. TRBV21-1 is described as a pseudogene. The CDR3 loop spans 13 amino acids. The CDR3 protein is CASPLDGDNEQFF. DNA of the CDR3: TGTGCCAGCCCTTTAGACGGAGACAATGAGCAGTTCTTC.

The chain employs TRBV24-1 and TRBJ1-1; possible D gene TRBD1, 6 bases. CDR3 length: 13 residues. Germline lookup yields CDR1 KGHDR and CDR2 SFDVKD. V was cut by 4 bases and J by 4 bases, with 9 bases left in between. DNA for the CDR3: TGTGCCACCAGTGACACACAGGGCACTGAAGCTTTCTTT. Translated: CATSDTQGTEAFF.

The rearrangement links TRBV29-1 to TRBJ1-6; no firm D call. Trimming shortened V by 4 bases and J by 8 bases, and 12 bases separated the two germline ends. The CDR3 has 13 amino acids. Per the germline V gene, CDR1 is SQVTM and CDR2 is ANQGSEA. As DNA, the CDR3 is TGCAGCGTTGGGAACTTGTCGGATTCACCCCTCCACTTT. Translation gives CSVGNLSDSPLHF.

There are many counts of this clonotype. The chain employs TRBV12-5 and TRBJ1-1; 9 nucleotides match TRBD1. Germline CDR1 reads LGHNT; CDR2 reads FRNRAP. J lost 2 bases, V lost 2 bases, and 0 bases had no gene match. The CDR3 is 14 amino acids. Here the CDR3 reads CASGLTGGNTEAFF. The CDR3 coding sequence is TGTGCTAGTGGTTTGACAGGGGGCAACACTGAAGCTTTCTTT. Full variable domain (missing parts from reference TRBV12-5 and TRBJ1-1): DARVTQTPRHKVTEMGQEVTMRCQPILGHNTVFWYRQTMMQGLELLAYFRNRAPLDDSGMPKDRFSAEMPDATLATLKIQPSEPRDSAVYFCASGLTGGNTEAFFGQGTRLTVV.

This clonotype occurred many times. The J gene is TRBJ2-7, the V gene TRBV29-1; TRBD2 might be the D (6 bases). The germline V gene has CDR1 SQVTM and CDR2 ANQGSEA. The V and J ends lost 6 bases and 2 bases respectively, with 14 bases between them. This CDR3 contains 13 residues. CDR3 DNA sequence: TGCAGCGTGGAACCTGGGGGGACCTACGAGCAGTACTTC. This codes for CSVEPGGTYEQYF.

This clonotype has at least ten counts. The V and J genes are TRBV20-1 and TRBJ2-4; the D is unclear. Germline V CDR1 and CDR2: DFQATT, SNEGSKA (reference sequence). The CDR3 has 15 amino acids. V was trimmed by 1 base and J by 0 bases, leaving 10 bases between them. Here the CDR3 reads CSARGLLLAKNIQYF. The CDR3 region has the DNA TGCAGTGCTAGAGGACTTCTACTAGCCAAAAACATTCAGTACTTC.

In this sample, this clonotype turned up a few times. This sequence joins TRBV7-9 and TRBJ2-1, with D maybe TRBD1 (5 bases). V lost 1 base and J lost 8, with 12 bases in between. Germline V CDR1 and CDR2: SEHNR, FQNEAQ (reference sequence). CDR3 length equals 14 residues. The CDR3 spells CASSLGGQVDEQFF. The CDR3, as DNA: TGTGCCAGCAGCTTAGGGGGCCAGGTCGATGAGCAGTTCTTC.

Ten or more counts support this clonotype. The chain couples TRBV11-2 to TRBJ2-3; no firm D call. V was trimmed by 4 bases and J by 6 bases, leaving 5 bases between them. The germline gives CDR1 SGHAT, CDR2 FQNNGV. The CDR3 totals 11 residues. The CDR3 is CASSSHDTQYF. CDR3 sequence (DNA): TGTGCCAGCAGCTCCCATGATACGCAGTATTTT.

This clonotype was detected a few times. CDR3 nucleotide sequence: TGTGCCAGCACCCTGGGACTAGCGCGTTCCTACGAGCAGTACTTC. This gives the protein CASTLGLARSYEQYF. This chain connects TRBV28 to TRBJ2-7, with 10 bases lining up with TRBD2. The CDR3 is 15 residues long. Per the germline V gene, CDR1 is MDHEN and CDR2 is SYDVKM. Trimming took 7 bases from V and 1 from J; bases not matched to a gene: 7.

The chain joins TRBV9 to TRBJ2-1; 12 bases agree with TRBD2. Germline CDR1 reads SGDLS; CDR2 reads YYNGEE. The CDR3 is made up of 16 amino acids. V lost 4 bases to trimming and J lost 9 bases; unmatched junction nucleotides: 11. This chain's CDR3 is CASSPRTSGESSEQFF. CDR3 nucleotide sequence: TGTGCCAGCAGCCCAAGGACTAGCGGGGAGTCCTCTGAGCAGTTCTTC.

V gene TRBV6-6 combines with J gene TRBJ2-2; 10 nucleotides match TRBD2. The CDR3 totals 16 residues. Germline V gene sequence: CDR1 MNHNY, CDR2 SVGAGI (reference sequence). The ends lost 6 bases at V and 8 bases at J; junction bases unmatched: 12. CDR3 amino acids: CASRIPGLANQGELFF. The DNA of the CDR3 is TGTGCCAGCAGAATACCGGGACTAGCGAATCAGGGGGAGCTGTTTTTT.

The rearrangement links TRBV19 to TRBJ1-5; weak D call: TRBD1 (6 bases). Germline assignment: CDR1 LNHDA and CDR2 SQIVND (reference sequence). CDR3 length: 14 residues. V lost 5 bases and J 7 bases, leaving 15 bases between the germline ends. CDR3 protein: CASSVNRVGQPQHF. The CDR3 region has the DNA TGTGCCAGTAGTGTAAACAGGGTGGGACAGCCCCAGCATTTT. Supplemented by reference TRBV19 and TRBJ1-5, the full variable domain reads DGGITQSPKYLFRKEGQNVTLSCEQNLNHDAMYWYRQDPGQGLRLIYYSQIVNDFQKGDIAEGYSVSREKKESFPLTVTSAQKNPTAFYLCASSVNRVGQPQHFGDGTRLSIL.

This clonotype has just a few counts. The J gene is TRBJ1-1, the V gene TRBV21-1; the table calls TRBD1, which could not be checked here. TRBV21-1 is a pseudogene. The CDR3 runs to 15 residues. The chain's CDR3 is CASSNNRDSNTEAFF. The CDR3 DNA reads as TGTGCCAGCAGCAATAACAGGGATTCGAACACTGAAGCTTTCTTT.

Many counts were recorded for this clonotype. The chain links TRBV27 to TRBJ2-7; 8 nucleotides match TRBD2. The CDR3 consists of 14 residues. The germline gives CDR1 MNHEY, CDR2 SMNVEV (reference sequence). V lost 4 bases to trimming and J lost 5 bases; unmatched junction nucleotides: 7. The DNA for the CDR3 is TGTGCCAGCAGTTCGGGGGGGCCAAAACACGAGCAGTACTTC. As protein: CASSSGGPKHEQYF.

This clonotype was seen ten or more times. Given the absence of the conserved phenylalanine or tryptophan at the CDR3 end, a read error is likely. The V gene is TRBV4-3, the J gene TRBJ2-7; D is possibly TRBD1 (5 bases). The ends were cut back, 1 base at V and 7 bases at J, with 17 bases in the middle. The germline V gene has CDR1 LGHNA and CDR2 YSLEER. There are 15 residues in the CDR3. Here the CDR3 DNA reads TGCGCCAGCAGCCAAGGTTTGGCCAGGGATTGGGAGCAGTACCTC. Translation: CASSQGLARDWEQYL.

Ten or more counts support this clonotype. The CDR3 region has the DNA TGTGCCAGCAGCTTACAGTCTGTTAATCGCAATGAGCAGTTCTTC. It yields the protein CASSLQSVNRNEQFF. V is TRBV7-2 and J is TRBJ2-1; no clear D gene. The V end was cut by 2 bases, the J end by 6 bases, with 14 bases between. The CDR3 is made up of 15 amino acids. Germline CDR1 reads SGHTA; CDR2 reads FQGNSA.

The rearrangement joins TRBV15 to TRBJ1-4; D remains unclear. V lost 1 base and J lost 8, with 11 bases in between. This CDR3 has 14 amino acids. In germline, CDR1 is LNHNV, CDR2 YYDKDF (reference sequence). The CDR3 nucleotides are TGTGCCACCAGCAGAGGGTTTCCTTCGGAAAAACTGTTTTTT. Translation gives CATSRGFPSEKLFF.

The chain recombines TRBV12-5 with TRBJ2-7; 10 bases align to TRBD1. Unmatched junction bases numbered 3, after V lost 3 bases and J lost 4 bases. Germline CDR1 LGHNT, CDR2 FRNRAP. The CDR3 loop spans 14 amino acids. The CDR3: CASGLPGQGYEQYF. CDR3 coding DNA: TGTGCTAGTGGTTTACCGGGACAGGGGTACGAGCAGTACTTC.

V and J are TRBV24-1 and TRBJ2-1, with TRBD1 identical over 9 bases. The CDR3 extends over 16 amino acids. Germline V gene sequence: CDR1 KGHDR, CDR2 SFDVKD. J was trimmed by 2 bases and V by 8 bases; bases with no gene match: 9. The DNA for the CDR3 is TGTGCCACCAATGACCCCCGACAGGGGGCCTACAATGAGCAGTTCTTC. Residues: CATNDPRQGAYNEQFF.

The sample holds many counts of this clonotype. The chain couples TRBV29-1 to TRBJ2-1, with 11 bases matching TRBD2. From germline, CDR1 is SQVTM and CDR2 ANQGSEA. Germline trimming cut 6 bases from V and 0 bases from J; bases unmatched to any gene: 16. The CDR3 loop spans 19 amino acids. The CDR3 loop reads CSVAGTSGSTTSSYNEQFF. CDR3 DNA sequence: TGCAGCGTGGCCGGGACTAGCGGTTCAACTACCAGCTCCTACAATGAGCAGTTCTTC.

This clonotype was seen only a few times. The chain employs TRBV2 and TRBJ2-5; 10 nucleotides line up with TRBD2. Germline assignment: CDR1 SNHLY and CDR2 FYNNEI. The CDR3 sequence is 13 residues long. Trimming at V came to 8 bases and at J to 2 bases, leaving 2 bases not matched to a gene. CDR3 nucleotide sequence: TGTGCCAGCGGGACTAGCGTACAAGAGACCCAGTACTTC. Translated: CASGTSVQETQYF.

Only a few counts were recorded for this clonotype. The chain employs TRBV29-1 and TRBJ1-1; D is ambiguous. Germline V gives CDR1 SQVTM, CDR2 ANQGSEA. The CDR3 covers 12 residues. V was clipped by 5 bases and J by 4 bases, with 11 bases between them. The CDR3 coding sequence is TGCAGCGTTAGTCCCGGGAGCACTGAAGCTTTCTTT. It encodes CSVSPGSTEAFF.

The V gene is TRBV6-5, the J gene TRBJ2-6; D gene ambiguous. The germline CDR1 and CDR2 sequences are MNHEY and SVGAGI. This CDR3 is 17 amino acids long. The V end lost 4 bases, the J end lost 0 bases, and 13 bases lay between the germline ends. The CDR3 region has the DNA TGTGCCAGCAGTTCCACGAGTTCGTCCTCTGGGGCCAACGTCCTGACTTTC. This encodes CASSSTSSSSGANVLTF.

The rearrangement links TRBV7-9 to TRBJ1-1, with D possibly matching TRBD1 (5 bases). Germline lookup yields CDR1 SEHNR and CDR2 FQNEAQ (reference sequence). This CDR3 is 11 amino acids long. The V end was cut by 5 bases, the J end by 9 bases, with 10 bases between. The CDR3 loop reads CASSLDSQAFF. CDR3 bases: TGTGCCAGCAGCCTCGACAGTCAAGCTTTCTTT.

The chain employs TRBV27 and TRBJ2-7; possible D gene TRBD1, 5 bases. The CDR3 sequence is 14 residues long. V was cut by 5 bases and J by 1 base, with 12 bases left in between. Germline V lookup: CDR1 MNHEY, CDR2 SMNVEV (reference sequence). The CDR3 DNA reads as TGTGCCAGCAGTCGCGGACAAATATCCTACGAGCAGTACTTC. Its translation: CASSRGQISYEQYF.

This clonotype is categorized as medium-sized. This sequence joins TRBV5-8 and TRBJ1-2; 7 positions agree with TRBD1. Germline assignment: CDR1 SGHTS and CDR2 YDEGEE. J gave up 8 bases and V 0 bases, and 7 bases lay outside the gene matches. The CDR3 consists of 14 residues. CDR3 in amino acids: CASSLDRGAGGYTF. In DNA form, the CDR3 reads TGTGCCAGCAGCTTGGACAGGGGCGCAGGAGGCTACACCTTC.

The gene calls are TRBV20-1 and TRBJ1-2; D gene unclear. Per germline, CDR1 DFQATT and CDR2 SNEGSKA (reference sequence). The V end was cut by 2 bases, the J end by 6 bases, with 4 bases between. The CDR3 covers 10 residues. The CDR3 coding sequence is TGCAGTGCTAGAAGGGATGGCTACACCTTC. This encodes CSARRDGYTF.